Each of the 20 T cell receptor beta chains below was sequenced from the same sample in a study of shared clonotypes between healthy human individuals. Using immunoSEQ multiplex PCR, the repertoire was profiled, and TCRdb retains in-frame clones only, with some absent. The table records 2,500,000 or so clones, 93% of them present only once. The material sequenced was naive CD4+ T cells from PBMCs. Noted subset: CD45RA+ positively selected. These receptors were collected from a man in his late teens or twenties in good health. Some clones in this sample may be carry-over from other donors' samples.

This clone came up once. The gene calls are TRBV6-5 and TRBJ1-3, with unresolved D. Per the germline V gene, CDR1 is MNHEY and CDR2 is SVGAGI. The V end was cut by 2 bases, the J end by 0 bases, with 11 bases between. This CDR3 has 16 residues. CDR3 loop: CASSYRLPSSGNTIYF. The CDR3 region has the DNA TGTGCCAGCAGTTACAGACTTCCGAGCTCTGGAAACACCATATATTTT.

V is TRBV9 and J is TRBJ1-3, with D unclear. The germline V and J ends were trimmed by 2 bases and 10 bases, with 16 bases remaining between them. The germline gives CDR1 SGDLS, CDR2 YYNGEE. The CDR3 extends over 14 amino acids. CDR3 residues: CASSVGLSDLTIYF. DNA for the CDR3: TGTGCCAGCAGCGTCGGTTTATCGGACCTAACCATATATTTT.

The genes are TRBV7-3 and TRBJ2-3; no definite D call. V lost 5 bases, J lost 0 bases, and 12 bases lay in between. CDR3 size: 15 residues. Germline CDR1 SGHTA, CDR2 FQGTGA. This chain's CDR3 is CASSAPTDSTDTQYF. Here the CDR3 DNA reads TGTGCCAGCAGCGCCCCTACTGATAGCACAGATACGCAGTATTTT.

CDR3 coding DNA: TGTGCCAGTAGCGTCTGGACTGGTAAAAGCACAGATACGCAGTATTTT. Protein sequence: CASSVWTGKSTDTQYF. The chain joins TRBV19 to TRBJ2-3, with D possibly being TRBD2 (5 bases). The germline CDR1 and CDR2 sequences are LNHDA and SQIVND (reference sequence). This CDR3 contains 16 residues. The V end was cut by 6 bases, the J end by 0 bases, with 16 bases between.

Of note for this clone: Other DNA sequences within the sample encode an identical CDR3. This CDR3 is CASSLALAGGQETQYF. CDR3 nucleotides: TGTGCCAGCAGCTTGGCTCTAGCGGGAGGGCAAGAGACCCAGTACTTC. The chain employs TRBV5-4 and TRBJ2-5; TRBD2 aligns across 12 bases. The CDR3 is made up of 16 amino acids. V was clipped by 0 bases and J by 2 bases; unmatched bases: 2. CDR1 is SGHNT and CDR2 is YYREEE in the germline V gene (reference sequence).

This clone came up once. The J gene is TRBJ1-5, the V gene TRBV7-9; D is possibly TRBD1 (5 bases). The V gene lost 5 bases and the J gene lost 3 bases, with 11 bases spanning the gap. The CDR3 runs 14 residues. Germline lookup yields CDR1 SEHNR and CDR2 FQNEAQ (reference sequence). This CDR3 reads CASSPRDLNQPQHF. CDR3 coding DNA: TGTGCCAGCAGCCCCCGGGACCTCAATCAGCCCCAGCATTTT.

The V and J genes are TRBV6-1 and TRBJ1-1; TRBD1 matches at 10 bases. The germline CDR1 and CDR2 sequences are MNHNS and SASEGT. J was trimmed by 6 bases and V by 8 bases; bases with no gene match: 6. The CDR3 has 13 amino acids. CDR3 protein: CASDRDRGSEAFF. The CDR3 DNA follows: TGTGCCAGCGATAGGGACAGGGGCTCTGAAGCTTTCTTT.

This chain links TRBV9 with TRBJ2-3; 7 bases align to TRBD2. The CDR3 spans 15 residues. The germline V gene has CDR1 SGDLS and CDR2 YYNGEE. Trimming cost V 0 bases and J 2 bases; bases outside gene matches: 3. The CDR3 sequence is CASSVALAATDTQYF. The DNA of the CDR3 is TGTGCCAGCAGCGTAGCCCTAGCGGCCACAGATACGCAGTATTTT.

The chain uses TRBV6-5 and TRBJ2-1, with D possibly TRBD2 on 6 matching bases. Germline CDR1 MNHEY, CDR2 SVGAGI. Trimming left V 6 bases short and J 6 bases short, with 12 bases between. The CDR3 runs 13 residues. The DNA for the CDR3 is TGTGCCAGCAGAGGGAGGAGCGGCAATGAGCAGTTCTTC. Amino acid sequence: CASRGRSGNEQFF.

This clone was found once. The chain recombines TRBV28 with TRBJ2-1, with 9 bases identical to TRBD2. Trimming at V came to 3 bases and at J to 7 bases, leaving 10 bases not matched to a gene. Germline V lookup: CDR1 MDHEN, CDR2 SYDVKM. CDR3 length: 16 amino acids. The CDR3 DNA reads as TGTGCCAGCAGTTTCCTAAGTAGCGGGAGAGCGAATGAGCAGTTCTTC. Its translation is CASSFLSSGRANEQFF.

The chain is built from TRBV28 and TRBJ2-1; the D gene could be TRBD1 or TRBD2 (5 bases each). V lost 2 bases and J lost 7, with 12 bases in between. This CDR3 contains 14 residues. Germline V gene sequence: CDR1 MDHEN, CDR2 SYDVKM. CDR3 DNA sequence: TGTGCCAGCAGTTTACGTGAGGGGCGGAATGAGCAGTTCTTC. Translation gives CASSLREGRNEQFF.

This chain links TRBV10-1 with TRBJ1-5; 7 positions match TRBD1. CDR3 length: 18 amino acids. Looked up from germline, CDR1 is WNHNN and CDR2 is SYGVQD (reference sequence). V lost 7 bases and J lost 5; bases outside the gene matches: 20. The CDR3 spells CASIDIPGGLGVDQPQHF. The CDR3 coding sequence is TGCGCCAGCATCGACATACCAGGGGGGCTAGGGGTAGATCAGCCCCAGCATTTT.

This chain connects TRBV6-1 to TRBJ1-2, with 7 bases identical to TRBD1. Germline V gene sequence: CDR1 MNHNS, CDR2 SASEGT. There are 15 residues in the CDR3. Trimming took 6 bases from V and 2 from J; bases not matched to a gene: 9. The CDR3 coding sequence is TGTGCCAGCAGCCCCGGACAGGCCTTCAACTATGGCTACACCTTC. Amino acids: CASSPGQAFNYGYTF.

The chain is built from TRBV7-9 and TRBJ2-7, with a weak D call TRBD1 (6 bases). The CDR3 loop spans 11 amino acids. The V gene lost 4 bases and the J gene lost 11 bases, with 12 bases spanning the gap. CDR1 is SEHNR, CDR2 FQNEAQ, per germline (reference sequence). In nucleotides, the CDR3 is TGTGCCAGCAGCTCGGGACACGTGGAGTACTTC. Translating it yields CASSSGHVEYF. The full variable domain, rest sourced from reference TRBV7-9 and TRBJ2-7, is DTGVSQNPRHKITKRGQNVTFRCDPISEHNRLYWYRQTLGQGPEFLTYFQNEAQLEKSRLLSDRFSAERPKGSFSTLEIQRTEQGDSAMYLCASSSGHVEYFGPGTRLTVT.

This chain links TRBV5-1 with TRBJ2-5; 10 bases align to TRBD2. Germline CDR1 and CDR2: SGHRS and YFSETQ. The V gene end was trimmed by 2 bases and the J gene end by 4 bases; junction bases not matched to a gene: 5. The CDR3 runs to 15 residues. DNA of the CDR3: TGCGCCAGCAGCTTTAGCGGGAGGTTTGGAGAGACCCAGTACTTC. Translation gives CASSFSGRFGETQYF.

This clone has a single count. V and J are TRBV18 and TRBJ2-2; possible D gene TRBD2, 6 bases. V lost 0 bases and J 1 base, leaving 21 bases between the germline ends. The CDR3 consists of 20 residues. In germline, CDR1 is KGHSH, CDR2 LQKENI. As DNA, the CDR3 is TGTGCCAGCTCACCACCGCCGGGACTCCACTGGGGAATGAACACCGGGGAGCTGTTTTTT. Its protein product is CASSPPPGLHWGMNTGELFF.

This rearrangement joins TRBV30 to TRBJ1-1; D uncertain. The V gene's germline CDR1 is GTSNPN and CDR2 SVGIG (reference sequence). This CDR3 spans 14 amino acids. With 0 bases removed from V and 2 bases from J, the gap between germline ends came to 10 bases. The CDR3 DNA reads as TGTGCCTGGAGTGTATATGGGTTCAACACTGAAGCTTTCTTT. This codes for CAWSVYGFNTEAFF.

The CDR3 nucleotides are TGTGCCAGTAGTAAGGGCCGGACAGGCGGGGATACGCAGTATTTT. Its translation is CASSKGRTGGDTQYF. The chain links TRBV19 to TRBJ2-3; 7 nucleotides agree with TRBD1. The V gene's germline CDR1 is LNHDA and CDR2 SQIVND (reference sequence). This CDR3 comprises 15 residues. V gave up 4 bases and J gave up 6 bases; unmatched junction bases: 10.

The chain couples TRBV27 to TRBJ2-2; the match to TRBD2 covers 7 bases. There are 17 residues in the CDR3. Germline assignment: CDR1 MNHEY and CDR2 SMNVEV (reference sequence). V shed 0 bases, J shed 5 bases, and the junction held 9 bases outside the gene matches. The CDR3 region is CASSLSPAGVWTGELFF. The DNA of the CDR3 is TGTGCCAGCAGTTTATCGCCCGCGGGGGTTTGGACCGGGGAGCTGTTTTTT.

The chain joins TRBV28 to TRBJ1-5; the D gene is possibly TRBD1 (5 bases). Germline assignment: CDR1 MDHEN and CDR2 SYDVKM. V was clipped by 3 bases and J by 1 base, with 10 bases between them. This CDR3 region has 15 residues. CDR3 in DNA: TGTGCCAGCAGTTTTTCGGGGACCAGCAATCAGCCCCAGCATTTT. Protein sequence: CASSFSGTSNQPQHF.